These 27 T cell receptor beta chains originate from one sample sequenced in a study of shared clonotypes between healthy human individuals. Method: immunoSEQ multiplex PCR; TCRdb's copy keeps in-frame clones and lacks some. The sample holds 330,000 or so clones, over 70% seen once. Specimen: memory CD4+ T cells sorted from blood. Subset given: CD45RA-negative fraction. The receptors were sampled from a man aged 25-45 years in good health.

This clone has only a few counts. The CDR3 nucleotides are TGTGCCAGCAGCTTAGACGTGAACACTGAAGCTTTCTTT. Encoded protein: CASSLDVNTEAFF. The chain links TRBV11-3 to TRBJ1-1; D unresolved. Germline V gene sequence: CDR1 SGHNT, CDR2 YENEEA. Trimming shortened V by 0 bases and J by 0 bases, and 2 bases separated the two germline ends. The CDR3 runs 13 residues.

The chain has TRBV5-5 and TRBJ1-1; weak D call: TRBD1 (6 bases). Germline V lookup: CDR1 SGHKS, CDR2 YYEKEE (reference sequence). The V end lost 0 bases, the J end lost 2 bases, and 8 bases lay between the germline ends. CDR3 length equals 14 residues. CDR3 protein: CASSLEQGNTEAFF. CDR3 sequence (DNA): TGTGCCAGCAGCTTGGAACAGGGTAACACTGAAGCTTTCTTT.

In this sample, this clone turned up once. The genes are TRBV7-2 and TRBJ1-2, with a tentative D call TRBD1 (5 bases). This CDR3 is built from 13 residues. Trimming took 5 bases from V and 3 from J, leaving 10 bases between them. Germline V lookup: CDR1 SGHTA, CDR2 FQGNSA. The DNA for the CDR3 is TGTGCCAGCAGCCCCGGGACTTACTATGGCTACACCTTC. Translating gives CASSPGTYYGYTF.

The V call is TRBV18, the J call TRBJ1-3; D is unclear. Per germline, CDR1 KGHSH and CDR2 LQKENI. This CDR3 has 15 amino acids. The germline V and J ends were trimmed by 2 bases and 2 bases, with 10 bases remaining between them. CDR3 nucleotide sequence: TGTGCCAGCTCACCATTGGCGGACCCTGGAAACACCATATATTTT. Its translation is CASSPLADPGNTIYF.

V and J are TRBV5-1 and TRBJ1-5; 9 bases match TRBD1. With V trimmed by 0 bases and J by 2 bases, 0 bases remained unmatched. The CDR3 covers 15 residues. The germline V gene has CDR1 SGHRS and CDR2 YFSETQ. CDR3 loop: CASSLGTGGNQPQHF. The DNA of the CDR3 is TGCGCCAGCAGCTTGGGGACAGGGGGCAATCAGCCCCAGCATTTT.

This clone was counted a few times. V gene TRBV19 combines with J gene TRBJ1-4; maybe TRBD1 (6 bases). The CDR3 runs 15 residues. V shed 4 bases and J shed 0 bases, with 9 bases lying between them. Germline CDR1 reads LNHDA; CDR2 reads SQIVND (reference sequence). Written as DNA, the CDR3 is TGTGCCAGTAGTAGGGACATCACAACTAATGAAAAACTGTTTTTT. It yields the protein CASSRDITTNEKLFF.

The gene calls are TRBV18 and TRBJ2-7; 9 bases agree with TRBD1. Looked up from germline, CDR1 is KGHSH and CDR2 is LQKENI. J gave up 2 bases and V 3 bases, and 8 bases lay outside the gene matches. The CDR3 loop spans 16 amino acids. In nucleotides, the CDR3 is TGTGCCAGCTCACCGGTGCGAGGGACAGGGACCTACGAGCAGTACTTC. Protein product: CASSPVRGTGTYEQYF.

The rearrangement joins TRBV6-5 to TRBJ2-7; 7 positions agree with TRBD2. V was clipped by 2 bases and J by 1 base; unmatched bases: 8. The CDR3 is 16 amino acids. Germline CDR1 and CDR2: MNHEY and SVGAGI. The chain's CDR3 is CASSYVPLAPSYEQYF. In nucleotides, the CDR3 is TGTGCCAGCAGTTACGTCCCACTAGCGCCTTCCTACGAGCAGTACTTC.

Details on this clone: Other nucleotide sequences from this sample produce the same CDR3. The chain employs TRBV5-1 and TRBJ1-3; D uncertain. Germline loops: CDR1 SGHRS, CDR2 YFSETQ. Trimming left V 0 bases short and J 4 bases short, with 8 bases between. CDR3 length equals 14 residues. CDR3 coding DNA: TGCGCCAGCAGCTTGGGGCCAGGAGGAAACACCATATATTTT. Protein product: CASSLGPGGNTIYF. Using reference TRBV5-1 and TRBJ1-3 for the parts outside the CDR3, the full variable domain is KAGVTQTPRYLIKTRGQQVTLSCSPISGHRSVSWYQQTPGQGLQFLFEYFSETQRNKGNFPGRFSGRQFSNSRSEMNVSTLELGDSALYLCASSLGPGGNTIYFGEGSWLTVV.

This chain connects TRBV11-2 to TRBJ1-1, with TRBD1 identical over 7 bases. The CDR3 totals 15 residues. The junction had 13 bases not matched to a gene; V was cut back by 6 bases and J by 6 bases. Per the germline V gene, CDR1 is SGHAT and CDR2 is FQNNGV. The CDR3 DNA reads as TGTGCCAGCAGGCAACAGGGGTCCGTCACTTCTGAAGCTTTCTTT. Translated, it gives CASRQQGSVTSEAFF.

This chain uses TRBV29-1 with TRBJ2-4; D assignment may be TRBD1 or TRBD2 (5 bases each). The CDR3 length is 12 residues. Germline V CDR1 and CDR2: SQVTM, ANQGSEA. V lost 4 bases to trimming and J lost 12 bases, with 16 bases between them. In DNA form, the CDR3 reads TGCAGCGTTGGAGAGGTCCTCGGGGCTCAGTACTTC. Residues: CSVGEVLGAQYF.

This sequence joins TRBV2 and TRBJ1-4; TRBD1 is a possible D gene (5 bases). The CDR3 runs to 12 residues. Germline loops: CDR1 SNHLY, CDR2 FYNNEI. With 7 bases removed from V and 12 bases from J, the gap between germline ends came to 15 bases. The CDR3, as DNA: TGTGCCAGCAAGTATGGGGGAGAGGAACTGTTTTTT. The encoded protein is CASKYGGEELFF.

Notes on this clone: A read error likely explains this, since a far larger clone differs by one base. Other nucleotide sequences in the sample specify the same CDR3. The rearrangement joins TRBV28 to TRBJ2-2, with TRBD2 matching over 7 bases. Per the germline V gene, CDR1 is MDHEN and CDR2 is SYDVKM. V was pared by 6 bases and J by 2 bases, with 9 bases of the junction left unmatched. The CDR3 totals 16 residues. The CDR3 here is CASSFLLAANTGELFF. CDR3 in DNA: TGTGCCAGCAGCTTCCTCCTAGCGGCAAACACCGGGGAGCTGTTTTTT.

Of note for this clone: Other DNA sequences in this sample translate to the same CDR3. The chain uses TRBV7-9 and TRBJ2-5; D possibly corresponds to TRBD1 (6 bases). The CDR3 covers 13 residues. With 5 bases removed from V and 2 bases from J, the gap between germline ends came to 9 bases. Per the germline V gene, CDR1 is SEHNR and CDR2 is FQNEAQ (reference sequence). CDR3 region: CASSLDRQETQYF. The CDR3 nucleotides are TGTGCCAGCAGCCTCGACAGGCAAGAGACCCAGTACTTC. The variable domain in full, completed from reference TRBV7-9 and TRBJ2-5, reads DTGVSQNPRHKITKRGQNVTFRCDPISEHNRLYWYRQTLGQGPEFLTYFQNEAQLEKSRLLSDRFSAERPKGSFSTLEIQRTEQGDSAMYLCASSLDRQETQYFGPGTRLLVL.

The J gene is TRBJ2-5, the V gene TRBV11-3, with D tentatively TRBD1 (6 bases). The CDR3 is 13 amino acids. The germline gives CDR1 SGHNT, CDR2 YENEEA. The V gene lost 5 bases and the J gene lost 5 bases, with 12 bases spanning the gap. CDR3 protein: CASSATGRETQYF. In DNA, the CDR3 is TGTGCCAGCAGCGCAACAGGGCGGGAGACCCAGTACTTC. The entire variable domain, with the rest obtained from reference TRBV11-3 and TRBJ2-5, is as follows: EAGVVQSPRYKIIEKKQPVAFWCNPISGHNTLYWYLQNLGQGPELLIRYENEEAVDDSQLPKDRFSAERLKGVDSTLKIQPAELGDSAVYLCASSATGRETQYFGPGTRLLVL.

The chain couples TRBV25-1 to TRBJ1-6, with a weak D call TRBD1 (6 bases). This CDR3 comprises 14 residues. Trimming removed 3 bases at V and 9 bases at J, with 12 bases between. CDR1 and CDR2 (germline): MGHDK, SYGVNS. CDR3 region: CASSDITGFSPLHF. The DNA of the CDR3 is TGTGCCAGCAGTGATATAACAGGGTTTTCACCCCTCCACTTT. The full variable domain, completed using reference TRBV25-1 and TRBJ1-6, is EADIYQTPRYLVIGTGKKITLECSQTMGHDKMYWYQQDPGMELHLIHYSYGVNSTEKGDLSSESTVSRIRTEHFPLTLESARPSHTSQYLCASSDITGFSPLHFGNGTRLTVT.

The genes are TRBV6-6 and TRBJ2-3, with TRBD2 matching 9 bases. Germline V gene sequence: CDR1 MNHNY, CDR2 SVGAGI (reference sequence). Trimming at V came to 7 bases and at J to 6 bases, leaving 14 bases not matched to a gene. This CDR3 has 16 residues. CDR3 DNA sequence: TGTGCCAGCAATTCCCCGGGACTAGCAAGTTCCGATACGCAGTATTTT. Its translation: CASNSPGLASSDTQYF.

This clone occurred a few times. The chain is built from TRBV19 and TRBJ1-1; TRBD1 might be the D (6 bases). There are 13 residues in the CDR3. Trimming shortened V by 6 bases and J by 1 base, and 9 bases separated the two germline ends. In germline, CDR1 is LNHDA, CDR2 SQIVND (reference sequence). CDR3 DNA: TGTGCCAGTAGGGACAGACCGAACACTGAAGCTTTCTTT. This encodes CASRDRPNTEAFF.

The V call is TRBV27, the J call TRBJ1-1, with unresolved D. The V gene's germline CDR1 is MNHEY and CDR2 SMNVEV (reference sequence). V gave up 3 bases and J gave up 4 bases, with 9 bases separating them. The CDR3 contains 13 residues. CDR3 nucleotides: TGTGCCAGCAGTTTTAGGGTGGGCACTGAAGCTTTCTTT. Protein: CASSFRVGTEAFF.

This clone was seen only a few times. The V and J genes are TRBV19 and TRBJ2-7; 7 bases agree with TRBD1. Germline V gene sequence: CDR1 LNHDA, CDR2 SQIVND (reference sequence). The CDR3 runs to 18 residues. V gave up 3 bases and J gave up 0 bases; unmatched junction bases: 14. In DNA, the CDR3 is TGTGCCAGTAGTATGAGGGGGCGAGGAATAACAAGCTCCTACGAGCAGTACTTC. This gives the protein CASSMRGRGITSSYEQYF.

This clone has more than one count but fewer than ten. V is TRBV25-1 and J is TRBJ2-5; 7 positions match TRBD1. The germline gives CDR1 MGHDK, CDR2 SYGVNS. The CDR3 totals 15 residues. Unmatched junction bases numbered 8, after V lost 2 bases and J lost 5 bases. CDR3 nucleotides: TGTGCCAGCAGTGAACTAGACAGGGCGAGGGAGACCCAGTACTTC. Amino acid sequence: CASSELDRARETQYF.

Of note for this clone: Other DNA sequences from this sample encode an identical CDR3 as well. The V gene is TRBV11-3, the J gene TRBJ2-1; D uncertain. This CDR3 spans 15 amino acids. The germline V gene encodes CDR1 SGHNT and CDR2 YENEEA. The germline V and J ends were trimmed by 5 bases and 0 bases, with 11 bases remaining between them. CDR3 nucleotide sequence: TGTGCCAGCAGCCCTGGACCAAGCTCCTACAATGAGCAGTTCTTC. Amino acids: CASSPGPSSYNEQFF.

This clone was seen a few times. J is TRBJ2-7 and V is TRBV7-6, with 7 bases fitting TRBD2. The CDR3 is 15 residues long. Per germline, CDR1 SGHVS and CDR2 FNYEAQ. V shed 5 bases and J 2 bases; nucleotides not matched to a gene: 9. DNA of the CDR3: TGTGCCAGCAGCCCCCGGAGCGGGGTCACCTACGAGCAGTACTTC. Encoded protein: CASSPRSGVTYEQYF.

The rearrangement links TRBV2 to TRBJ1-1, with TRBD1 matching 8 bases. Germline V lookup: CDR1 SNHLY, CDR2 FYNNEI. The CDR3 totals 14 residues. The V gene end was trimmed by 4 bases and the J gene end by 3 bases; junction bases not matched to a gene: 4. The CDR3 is CASSGQGRDTEAFF. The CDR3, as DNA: TGTGCCAGCAGTGGACAGGGGCGGGACACTGAAGCTTTCTTT.

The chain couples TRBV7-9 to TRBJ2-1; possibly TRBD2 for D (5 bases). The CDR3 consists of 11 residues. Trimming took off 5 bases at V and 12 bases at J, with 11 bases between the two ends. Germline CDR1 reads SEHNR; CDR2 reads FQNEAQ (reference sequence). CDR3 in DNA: TGTGCCAGCAGCGAACGACTATTGCAGTTCTTC. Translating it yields CASSERLLQFF.

The CDR3 DNA follows: TGTGCCAGCAGCCCCTCCGGGGATCAGCCCCAGCATTTT. Its protein product is CASSPSGDQPQHF. The rearrangement joins TRBV5-6 to TRBJ1-5; no clear D gene. The CDR3 contains 13 residues. The germline gives CDR1 SGHDT, CDR2 YYEEEE. V was shortened by 4 bases and J by 5 bases, with 10 bases between the two germline ends.

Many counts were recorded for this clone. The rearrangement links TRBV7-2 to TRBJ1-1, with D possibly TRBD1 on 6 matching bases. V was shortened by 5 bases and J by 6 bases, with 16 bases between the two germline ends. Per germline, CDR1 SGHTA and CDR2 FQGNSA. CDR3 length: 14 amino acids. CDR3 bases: TGTGCCAGCAGCCGATTGACAGGAGTACCTGAAGCTTTCTTT. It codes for CASSRLTGVPEAFF.